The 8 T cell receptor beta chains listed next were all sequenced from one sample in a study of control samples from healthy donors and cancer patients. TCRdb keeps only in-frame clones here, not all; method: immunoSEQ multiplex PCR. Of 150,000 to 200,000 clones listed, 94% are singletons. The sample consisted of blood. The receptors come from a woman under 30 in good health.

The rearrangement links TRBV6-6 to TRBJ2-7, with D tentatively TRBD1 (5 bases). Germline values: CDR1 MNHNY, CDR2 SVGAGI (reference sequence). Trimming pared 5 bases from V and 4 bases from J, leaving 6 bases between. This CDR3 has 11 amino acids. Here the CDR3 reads CASSDSYEQYF. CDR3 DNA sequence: TGTGCCAGCAGTGACAGTTACGAGCAGTACTTC.

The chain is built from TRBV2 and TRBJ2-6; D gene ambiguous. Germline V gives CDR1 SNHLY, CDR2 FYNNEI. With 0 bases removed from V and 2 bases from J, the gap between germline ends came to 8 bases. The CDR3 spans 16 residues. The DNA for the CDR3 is TGTGCCAGCAGTGAAGCGCTTCTCCCTGGGGCCAACGTCCTGACTTTC. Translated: CASSEALLPGANVLTF. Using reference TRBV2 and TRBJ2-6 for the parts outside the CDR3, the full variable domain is EPEVTQTPSHQVTQMGQEVILRCVPISNHLYFYWYRQILGQKVEFLVSFYNNEISEKSEIFDDQFSVERPDGSNFTLKIRSTKLEDSAMYFCASSEALLPGANVLTFGAGSRLTVL.

CDR3: CASSSHRHGSGGYTF. The CDR3 region has the DNA TGTGCCAGCAGTTCCCATCGACACGGTTCTGGCGGCTACACCTTC. The genes are TRBV6-2 or TRBV6-3 and TRBJ1-2; no clear D gene. This CDR3 region has 15 residues. The V gene's germline CDR1 is MNHEY and CDR2 SVGEGT. Deletions cut 4 bases from V and 8 bases from J, with 20 bases between.

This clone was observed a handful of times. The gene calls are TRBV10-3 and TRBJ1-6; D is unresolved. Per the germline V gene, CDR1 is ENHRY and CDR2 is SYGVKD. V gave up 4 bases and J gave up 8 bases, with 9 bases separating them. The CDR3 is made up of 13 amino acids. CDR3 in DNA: TGTGCCATCAGTGGGTCCCGGGATTCACCCCTCCACTTT. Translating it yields CAISGSRDSPLHF.

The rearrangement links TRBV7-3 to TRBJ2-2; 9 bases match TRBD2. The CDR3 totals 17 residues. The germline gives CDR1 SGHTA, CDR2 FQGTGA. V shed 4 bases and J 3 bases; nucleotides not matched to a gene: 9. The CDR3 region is CASSSPGLASDTGELFF. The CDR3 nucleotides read TGTGCCAGCAGCTCGCCCGGACTAGCGAGCGACACCGGGGAGCTGTTTTTT.

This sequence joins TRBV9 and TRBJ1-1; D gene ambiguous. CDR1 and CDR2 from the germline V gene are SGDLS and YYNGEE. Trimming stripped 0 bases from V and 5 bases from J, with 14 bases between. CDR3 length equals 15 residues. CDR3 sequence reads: CASSVEPGERTEAFF. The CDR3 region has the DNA TGTGCCAGCAGCGTAGAACCGGGCGAGCGAACTGAAGCTTTCTTT.

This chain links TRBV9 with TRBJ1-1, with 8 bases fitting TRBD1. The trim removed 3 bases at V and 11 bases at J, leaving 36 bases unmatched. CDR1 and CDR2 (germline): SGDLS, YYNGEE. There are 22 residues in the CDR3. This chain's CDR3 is CASSALGGADQISKRQGRLAFF. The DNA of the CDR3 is TGTGCCAGCAGCGCGTTAGGAGGGGCTGATCAAATATCTAAGAGACAGGGGAGGCTGGCTTTCTTT. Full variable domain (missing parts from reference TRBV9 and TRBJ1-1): DSGVTQTPKHLITATGQRVTLRCSPRSGDLSVYWYQQSLDQGLQFLIQYYNGEERAKGNILERFSAQQFPDLHSELNLSSLELGDSALYFCASSALGGADQISKRQGRLAFFGQGTRLTVV.

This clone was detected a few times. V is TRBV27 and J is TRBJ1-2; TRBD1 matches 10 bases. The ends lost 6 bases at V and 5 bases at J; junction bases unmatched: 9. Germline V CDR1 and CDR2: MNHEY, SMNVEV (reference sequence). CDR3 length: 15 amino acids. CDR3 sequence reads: CASRSLDRGQYGYTF. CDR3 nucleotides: TGTGCCAGCAGGTCGTTAGACAGGGGGCAATATGGCTACACCTTC.